This TCR beta chain was profiled in a study of blood T cell repertoires in COVID-19. Overall study: Donors in the United States, Italy and Spain gave samples during acute or convalescent COVID-19.

Per the original data handling: Estimation of nucleated cell counts relied on the amplification of reference gene primers. Only in-frame clones appear in the TCRdb table, and some are missing; sequencing was by immunoSEQ multiplex PCR. Clonal size and the V and J genes are those of that table, whereas D and trimming came from the DNA. Found here are about 260,000 clones, about 87% of them singletons; the top ten hold 3%. The TCR originated in a woman aged 45-65 years who had recovered from COVID-19. Sequencing input: PBMCs or T cells enriched from blood (not recorded which).

The CDR3 sequence is CASSLDPPGGYTF. The DNA of the CDR3 is TGTGCCAGCAGCTTAGATCCCCCAGGTGGCTACACCTTC. This chain connects TRBV11-3 to TRBJ1-2, with no clear D. Trimming removed 0 bases from V and 7 bases from J, with 9 bases in between. The CDR3 spans 13 residues. Germline CDR1 SGHNT, CDR2 YENEEA.